Below, 21 T cell receptor beta chains from the same sample are listed, as sequenced in a study of blood T cells in healthy people across ages. The second PCR ran about 7 to 12 cycles with a sample-barcoded 5' primer and J-beta primers. TCRdb reprocessed the 5' RACE reads with MiXCR, giving one entry per CDR3 protein. Of about 400,000 distinct CDR3 sequences listed, 45% to 60% were seen once; the top ten hold around 53%. The sequencing sample was made of blood. These receptors all come from a man between 60 and 75 years old in good health.

The V and J genes are TRBV7-9 and TRBJ2-7, with 8 nucleotides matching TRBD2. Germline-derived CDR1 and CDR2 are SEHNR and FQNEAQ (reference sequence). The CDR3 length is 13 residues. V was clipped by 1 base and J by 5 bases; unmatched bases: 1. The CDR3 DNA sequence: TGTGCCAGCAGCTTAGAAGCGGGAGACGAGCAGTACTTC. Protein product: CASSLEAGDEQYF.

The chain uses TRBV29-1 and TRBJ2-4, with D maybe TRBD2 (6 bases). The germline V gene encodes CDR1 SQVTM and CDR2 ANQGSEA. Trimming left V 4 bases short and J 8 bases short, with 15 bases between. The CDR3 is 13 amino acids. CDR3 sequence reads: CSVVGFTGDIQYF. DNA for the CDR3: TGCAGCGTTGTGGGCTTTACGGGGGACATTCAGTACTTC.

This clonotype was observed a few times. The gene calls are TRBV27 and TRBJ2-3; unclear D gene. CDR1 is MNHEY, CDR2 SMNVEV, per germline (reference sequence). V lost 3 bases and J lost 3, with 7 bases in between. The CDR3 extends over 13 amino acids. The CDR3 here is CASSFRWTDTQYF. CDR3 sequence (DNA): TGTGCCAGCAGTTTCAGGTGGACAGATACGCAGTATTTT.

In this sample, this clonotype turned up many times. The V call is TRBV7-8, the J call TRBJ2-1; TRBD1 matches 7 bases. Unmatched junction bases numbered 9, after V lost 2 bases and J lost 2 bases. This CDR3 region has 17 residues. CDR1 is SGHVS, CDR2 FQNEAQ, per germline. The CDR3 spells CASSLPLRQGPYNEQFF. CDR3 in DNA: TGTGCCAGCAGCTTACCTCTACGACAGGGCCCCTACAATGAGCAGTTCTTC. Full variable domain (rest looked up from reference TRBV7-8 and TRBJ2-1): GAGVSQSPRYKVAKRGQDVALRCDPISGHVSLFWYQQALGQGPEFLTYFQNEAQLDKSGLPSDRFFAERPEGSVSTLKIQRTQQEDSAVYLCASSLPLRQGPYNEQFFGPGTRLTVL.

This clonotype was observed many times. V gene TRBV27 combines with J gene TRBJ2-6; 8 bases fit TRBD1. CDR3 length equals 17 residues. V trimming: 4 bases; J trimming: 3 bases; junction bases outside the gene matches: 8. Germline-derived CDR1 and CDR2 are MNHEY and SMNVEV (reference sequence). In nucleotides, the CDR3 is TGTGCCAGCAGTTCCCTCAGGGGGCGTCGTGGGGCCAACGTCCTGACTTTC. The encoded protein is CASSSLRGRRGANVLTF.

The chain links TRBV29-1 to TRBJ2-1; TRBD2 aligns across 8 bases. Germline CDR1 SQVTM, CDR2 ANQGSEA. The junction had 8 bases not matched to a gene; V was cut back by 4 bases and J by 0 bases. This CDR3 region has 16 residues. This CDR3 is CSVAPGGLGSYNEQFF. CDR3 nucleotides: TGCAGCGTTGCCCCGGGGGGGTTGGGCTCCTACAATGAGCAGTTCTTC.

This clonotype was counted a few times. This sequence joins TRBV7-2 and TRBJ2-1; D gene ambiguous. The germline CDR1 and CDR2 sequences are SGHTA and FQGNSA. The V end was cut by 4 bases, the J end by 1 base, with 14 bases between. The length of the CDR3 is 16 residues. CDR3 loop: CASSSLPAGSYNEQFF. Here the CDR3 DNA reads TGTGCCAGCAGCTCGCTGCCCGCAGGATCCTACAATGAGCAGTTCTTC.

The chain recombines TRBV6-4 with TRBJ1-1; no clear D gene. The CDR3 spans 13 residues. Trimming took 2 bases from V and 5 from J, leaving 9 bases between them. Germline V gene data show CDR1 as MRHNA and CDR2 as SNTAGT. CDR3 residues: CASSDQPGTEAFF. In DNA, the CDR3 is TGTGCCAGCAGTGACCAACCTGGGACTGAAGCTTTCTTT.

V gene TRBV7-2 combines with J gene TRBJ2-4; D may match TRBD1 or TRBD2 (6 bases each). The germline gives CDR1 SGHTA, CDR2 FQGNSA. V lost 2 bases and J lost 1, with 18 bases in between. This CDR3 contains 18 residues. CDR3: CASSLRTGRGPAKNIQYF. CDR3 bases: TGTGCCAGCAGCTTACGCACCGGTCGGGGGCCGGCCAAAAACATTCAGTACTTC.

The rearrangement links TRBV9 to TRBJ2-6; a weak D match, TRBD1 (5 bases). V lost 4 bases, J lost 4 bases, and 15 bases lay in between. CDR1 and CDR2 (germline): SGDLS, YYNGEE. The CDR3 runs to 16 residues. This chain's CDR3 is CASSPEGVPGANVLTF. The CDR3 DNA reads as TGTGCCAGCAGCCCCGAAGGGGTACCGGGGGCCAACGTCCTGACTTTC.

This sequence joins TRBV7-9 and TRBJ1-2; D is unresolved. The germline gives CDR1 SEHNR, CDR2 FQNEAQ (reference sequence). CDR3 length: 13 amino acids. V was pared by 5 bases and J by 4 bases, with 11 bases between. The CDR3 is CASSPVPLYGYTF. DNA for the CDR3: TGTGCCAGCAGCCCGGTTCCCCTCTATGGCTACACCTTC. The full variable domain, completed using reference TRBV7-9 and TRBJ1-2, is DTGVSQNPRHKITKRGQNVTFRCDPISEHNRLYWYRQTLGQGPEFLTYFQNEAQLEKSRLLSDRFSAERPKGSFSTLEIQRTEQGDSAMYLCASSPVPLYGYTFGSGTRLTVV.

The chain joins TRBV5-1 to TRBJ2-1; the D gene is possibly TRBD2 (6 bases). The J call is in doubt because the DNA end fits TRBJ2-7 better. Germline V CDR1 and CDR2: SGHRS, YFSETQ. The CDR3 length is 12 residues. CDR3 DNA sequence: TGCGCCAGCAGCCGGGACTCATCCGAGCAGTACTTC. Translating it yields CASSRDSSEQYF.

V is TRBV12-3 or TRBV12-4 and J is TRBJ1-5; D unresolved. With 3 bases removed from V and 5 bases from J, the gap between germline ends came to 8 bases. CDR3 length equals 13 residues. CDR3 DNA: TGTGCCAGCAGTTTTGTAAGGCATCAGCCCCAGCATTTT. Protein product: CASSFVRHQPQHF.

This clonotype was recorded at least ten times. This chain uses TRBV29-1 with TRBJ2-1; D not certain. V was cut by 5 bases and J by 4 bases, with 9 bases left in between. The germline CDR1 and CDR2 sequences are SQVTM and ANQGSEA. This CDR3 comprises 12 residues. The CDR3, as DNA: TGCAGCGTTTTGTCAGCGTACAATGAGCAGTTCTTC. Translated: CSVLSAYNEQFF.

The V and J genes are TRBV7-2 and TRBJ2-5; TRBD2 matches 11 bases. The CDR3 totals 16 residues. Germline assignment: CDR1 SGHTA and CDR2 FQGNSA. J was trimmed by 11 bases and V by 5 bases; bases with no gene match: 16. The CDR3 reads CASSELAGGPYNEQYF. The CDR3 nucleotides are TGTGCCAGCAGCGAGTTAGCGGGAGGGCCATACAATGAGCAGTACTTC.

V gene TRBV6-6 combines with J gene TRBJ2-7, with 8 bases matching TRBD2. Trimming removed 8 bases from V and 3 bases from J; junction bases left unmatched: 12. The V gene's germline CDR1 is MNHNY and CDR2 SVGAGI (reference sequence). The CDR3 loop spans 15 amino acids. The CDR3 sequence: CASWSGGHGDYEQYF. The CDR3 DNA reads TGTGCCAGCTGGAGCGGGGGCCACGGGGACTACGAGCAGTACTTC.

The CDR3 DNA reads as TGTGCCAGCAGCTTTGGAAGTCGTGCCCCTAGGACCCAGTACTTC. It codes for CASSFGSRAPRTQYF. The V and J genes are TRBV5-4 and TRBJ2-5; no clear D gene. The V and J ends lost 2 bases and 7 bases respectively, with 18 bases between them. CDR1 and CDR2 (germline): SGHNT, YYREEE (reference sequence). The length of the CDR3 is 15 residues.

The J gene is TRBJ1-2, the V gene TRBV28; possibly TRBD1 for D (5 bases). Germline CDR1 MDHEN, CDR2 SYDVKM. The CDR3 loop spans 13 amino acids. V was trimmed by 6 bases and J by 4 bases, leaving 12 bases between them. The CDR3 DNA reads as TGTGCCAGCAGCCAGCAGGGCTTCTATGGCTACACCTTC. Translated: CASSQQGFYGYTF.

This clonotype was counted a few times. The V gene is TRBV27, the J gene TRBJ1-2, with D hard to call. Germline V gene lookup returns CDR1 MNHEY and CDR2 SMNVEV (reference sequence). Trimming stripped 4 bases from V and 1 base from J, with 7 bases between. The CDR3 has 13 residues. The CDR3 reads CASSSGNNYGYTF. CDR3 coding DNA: TGTGCCAGCAGTTCCGGAAATAACTATGGCTACACCTTC.

This clonotype has a handful of counts. The junction differs from germline at one of its ends, possibly a read error. V and J are TRBV9 and TRBJ2-7; the D gene is possibly TRBD2 (5 bases). The germline V gene has CDR1 SGDLS and CDR2 YYNGEE. The CDR3 extends over 14 amino acids. CDR3 sequence (DNA): TGTGCCAGCAGCCCCGGGGTAGCTCCCTACGAGCAGTACTTT. Translated, it gives CASSPGVAPYEQYF. The entire variable domain, with the rest obtained from reference TRBV9 and TRBJ2-7, is as follows: DSGVTQTPKHLITATGQRVTLRCSPRSGDLSVYWYQQSLDQGLQFLIQYYNGEERAKGNILERFSAQQFPDLHSELNLSSLELGDSALYFCASSPGVAPYEQYFGPGTRLTVT.

This clonotype was recorded a few times. The chain couples TRBV11-2 to TRBJ1-1; D might be TRBD1 (6 bases). From germline, CDR1 is SGHAT and CDR2 FQNNGV. The CDR3 is 13 residues long. Trimming pared 5 bases from V and 2 bases from J, leaving 9 bases between. The chain's CDR3 is CASSVDSNTEAFF. CDR3 DNA: TGTGCCAGCAGCGTGGACAGTAACACTGAAGCTTTCTTT.